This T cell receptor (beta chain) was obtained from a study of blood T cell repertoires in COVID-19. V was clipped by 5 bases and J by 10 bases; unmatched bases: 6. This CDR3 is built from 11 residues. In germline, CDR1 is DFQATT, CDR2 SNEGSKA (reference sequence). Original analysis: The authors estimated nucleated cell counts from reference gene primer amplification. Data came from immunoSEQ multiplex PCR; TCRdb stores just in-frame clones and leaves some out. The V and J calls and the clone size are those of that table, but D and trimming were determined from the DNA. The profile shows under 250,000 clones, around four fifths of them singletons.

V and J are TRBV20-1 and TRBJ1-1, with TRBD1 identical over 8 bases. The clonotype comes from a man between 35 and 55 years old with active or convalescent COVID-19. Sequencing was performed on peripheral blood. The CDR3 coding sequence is TGCAGTGCTTTGGACAGGGCTGGAGCTTTCTTT. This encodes CSALDRAGAFF.